This T cell receptor (beta chain) came from a study of T cells in Graves' hyperthyroidism and ophthalmopathy. Study-wide background: Sampling of peripheral blood happened at initial diagnosis, prior to any treatment.

With V trimmed by 7 bases and J by 2 bases, 8 bases remained unmatched. Germline V gives CDR1 SEHNR, CDR2 FQNEAQ (reference sequence). The CDR3 contains 16 residues. From RNA transcripts, TCR beta CDR3 regions were amplified. The TCR CDR3 was amplified in a first-round RT-PCR using the HTBI primer set. Each CDR3 protein gets one entry after TCRdb re-called the multiplex PCR reads with MiXCR. The sample comprises about 500,000 distinct CDR3 sequences, approximately 15% of which are singletons, and around a sixth rests with the top ten. The source of the PBMCs was 8 to 10 ml of fresh peripheral blood. This clonotype showed up just a few times.

The sequenced material came from blood. The gene calls are TRBV7-9 and TRBJ2-2, with 9 bases fitting TRBD1. This TCR was sampled from a woman younger than 35 with Graves' hyperthyroidism. CDR3: CASTPGGQGNTGELFF. CDR3 in DNA: TGTGCCAGCACCCCTGGGGGACAGGGAAACACCGGGGAGCTGTTTTTT. Full variable domain (remainder filled in from reference TRBV7-9 and TRBJ2-2): DTGVSQNPRHKITKRGQNVTFRCDPISEHNRLYWYRQTLGQGPEFLTYFQNEAQLEKSRLLSDRFSAERPKGSFSTLEIQRTEQGDSAMYLCASTPGGQGNTGELFFGEGSRLTVL.